Sequencing of this T cell receptor (beta chain) was carried out in a study of immune evolution from preneoplasia to lung adenocarcinoma (dated by TCRdb to the early 2020s). As for the study more broadly: No AAH lesions showed HLA loss of heterozygosity, compared with around 7% of AIS, 15% of MIA and under 35% of ADC lesions. POLYSOLVER was used to infer Class I HLA alleles from exome data, while LOHHLA was used to detect allele-specific HLA loss. TCR sequencing data came from approximately 46 patients. The overall cohort was made up of about 53 patients with pulmonary nodules who had surgical resection. The study profiled immune contexture across lung adenocarcinoma precursors and invasive adenocarcinoma using immune gene expression, TCR sequencing and multiplex immunofluorescence. It was reported in the study that 90 to 120 samples were used for TCR sequencing. Resected precursor lesions (AAH, AIS, MIA) and invasive adenocarcinomas were compared against paired morphologically normal lung tissue. The immune data were integrated with whole exome sequencing and methylation data from the same cohort of nodules. The sample size was set by how many specimens were available, not by a prior power calculation. On the study overall, not on this receptor specifically: T cell clonality was highest in KRAS-mutant nodules compared with EGFR-mutant or double wild-type lesions. The findings were based on association rather than direct causation, and larger cohorts with long-term follow-up and longitudinal biopsies were deemed needed. Clonality was highest in normal lung, while later-stage lesions appeared to have lower clonality but higher T cell density and diversity. Because every patient came from Japan and China, how well the results apply to Western populations was uncertain. Top T cell clone frequencies were highest in normal lung and appeared to decrease progressively from AAH through AIS, MIA and invasive adenocarcinoma.

Resection was performed on patients in Japan or China between the mid-2010s and the late 2010s. The histologic diagnosis of each case was independently confirmed on H&E slides by two lung cancer pathologists. Premalignant or tumor cells were enriched for nucleic acid extraction by macro-dissection performed after pathologic assessment. The AllPrep DNA/RNA FFPE Kit was used to isolate DNA from FFPE tissue. As for this clone: Its specific antigen is unknown. No base quality values were provided; no much bigger clone lies one nucleotide off.

The immunoSEQ hsTCRbeta Kit was used to sequence TCR beta CDR3 regions from DNA. The authors processed their data as follows. The ImmunoSEQ Analyzer was used to analyse the TCR sequencing data. T cell clonality was defined as 1 minus Pielou's evenness, calculated on productive rearrangements. The inverse Simpson index, applied to productive templates, was used to measure T cell diversity. T cell density was defined as TCR beta template counts normalized to usable DNA, with usable DNA estimated by amplification and sequencing of housekeeping genes. TCR metrics were compared across histologic stages using two-sided Kruskal-Wallis tests. The table comes from immuneACCESS by way of TCRdb, which keeps in-frame sequences with V and J called. Part of the clones is missing from these tables; in studies checked, under half for an unresolved V gene and the rest for unknown reasons. For V, J and clone size, that table is used; D and trimming come from the DNA. This sample gives under 8,000 clones in total; around 79% of them show up just once. Clones ranked in the top ten supply around 7.7% of the sample.

The source is a person between 65 and 80 years old with lung adenocarcinoma. Sample: FFPE minimally invasive lung adenocarcinoma tissue. What the cell subset or site label conveys for this sample: micro-invasive lung adenocarcinoma (MIA).

The DNA is TGTGCCAGCAGCTTGTTAGGACTAGCGGCACACAATGAGCAGTTCTTC. Its protein reads: CASSLLGLAAHNEQFF. The receptor chain draws on TRBV5-4 and TRBJ2-1; 10 junctional bases match TRBD2. CDR3 length: 16 amino acids, cysteine to phenylalanine. The retained sequence is limited to the CDR3, 48 bases, with the frame set at the first base. V loses 1 base at its end and J loses 5 bases; junction bases beyond the gene matches: 6. As encoded in the germline V gene (reference sequence), CDR1 is SGHNT while CDR2 is YYREEE.